This T cell receptor beta chain was documented in a study of PD-1 blockade in mismatch repair-deficient tumors. CDR3 length: 14 amino acids. CDR1 MNHNS and CDR2 SASEGT come from the germline V gene. V shed 9 bases, J shed 1 base, and the junction held 5 bases outside the gene matches. This clone was observed once. The repertoire was sequenced with immunoSEQ multiplex PCR; TCRdb's copy has only in-frame clones and lacks some. Here the sample spans approximately 80,000 clones, about 82% being singletons. This TCR came from an adult with mismatch repair-deficient cancer. The chain links TRBV6-1 to TRBJ2-3; 9 nucleotides match TRBD1. The specimen was peripheral blood, collected 44 weeks after starting pembrolizumab. The CDR3 here is CASVRTGGTDTQYF. In nucleotides, the CDR3 is TGTGCCAGTGTTCGGACAGGGGGCACAGATACGCAGTATTTT.